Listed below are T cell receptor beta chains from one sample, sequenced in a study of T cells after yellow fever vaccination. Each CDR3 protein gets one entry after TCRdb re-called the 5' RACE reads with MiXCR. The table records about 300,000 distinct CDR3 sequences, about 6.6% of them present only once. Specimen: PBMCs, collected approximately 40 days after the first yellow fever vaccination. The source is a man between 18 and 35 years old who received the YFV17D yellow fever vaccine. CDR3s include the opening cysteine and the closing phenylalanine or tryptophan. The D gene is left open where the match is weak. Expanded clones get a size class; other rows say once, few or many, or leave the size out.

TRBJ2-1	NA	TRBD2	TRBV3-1	CASSSDPGGYNEQFF	TGTGCCAGCAGTTCCGATCCGGGGGGCTACAATGAGCAGTTCTTC
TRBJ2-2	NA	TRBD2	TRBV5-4	CASPGGSGGRGGELFF	TGTGCCAGCCCTGGTGGTAGCGGGGGAAGAGGCGGGGAGCTGTTTTTT
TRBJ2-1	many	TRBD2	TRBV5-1	CASSLDPGGPYNEQFF	TGCGCCAGCAGCTTGGATCCGGGGGGGCCCTACAATGAGCAGTTCTTC
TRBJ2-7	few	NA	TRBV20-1	CSARSGRSYEQYF	TGCAGTGCTAGGTCAGGGAGGTCCTACGAGCAGTACTTC
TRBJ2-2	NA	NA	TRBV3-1	CASSQEAHYTGELFF	TGTGCCAGCAGCCAAGAAGCCCATTACACCGGGGAGCTGTTTTTT
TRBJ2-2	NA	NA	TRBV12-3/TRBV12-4	CASSLIGGELFF	TGTGCCAGCAGTTTGATTGGCGGGGAGCTGTTTTTT
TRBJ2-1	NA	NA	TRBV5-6	CASSFLGADHNEQFF	TGTGCCAGCAGCTTTTTGGGAGCCGACCACAATGAGCAGTTCTTC
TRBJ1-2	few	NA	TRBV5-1	CASSLRASEGYTF	TGCGCCAGCAGTCTCAGGGCTTCCGAGGGCTACACCTTC
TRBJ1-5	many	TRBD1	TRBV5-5	CASSFESGTAQHF	TGTGCCAGCAGCTTTGAGTCCGGGACAGCCCAGCATTTT
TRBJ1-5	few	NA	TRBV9	CASSVREHQPQHF	TGTGCCAGCAGCGTCAGGGAACATCAGCCCCAGCATTTT
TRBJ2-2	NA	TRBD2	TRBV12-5	CASGLMGGVDRTGELFF	TGTGCTAGTGGTTTGATGGGAGGGGTCGACCGGACCGGGGAGCTGTTTTTT
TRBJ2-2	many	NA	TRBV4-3	CASSQEWGDTGELFF	TGCGCCAGCAGCCAAGAATGGGGGGACACCGGGGAGCTGTTTTTT
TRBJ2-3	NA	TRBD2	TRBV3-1	CATVNLAGNQDTQYF	TGTGCCACCGTCAACCTAGCGGGGAATCAAGATACGCAGTATTTT
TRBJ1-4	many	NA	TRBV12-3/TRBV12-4	CASSLPRTVFDEKLFF	TGTGCCAGCAGTTTACCCAGGACAGTTTTTGATGAAAAACTGTTTTTT
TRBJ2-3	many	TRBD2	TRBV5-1	CASSSGGAPPADTQYF	TGCGCCAGCAGCTCGGGGGGGGCGCCTCCCGCAGATACGCAGTATTTT
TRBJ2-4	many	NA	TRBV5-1	CASSDGQVRNIQYF	TGCGCCAGCAGCGACGGACAAGTGAGAAACATTCAGTACTTC
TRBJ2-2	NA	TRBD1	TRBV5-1	CASSPTGGTGELFF	TGCGCCAGCAGCCCGACAGGGGGGACCGGGGAGCTGTTTTTT
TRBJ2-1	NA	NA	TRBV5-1	CASSFYGPQSSGQFF	TGCGCCAGCAGCTTCTATGGGCCCCAAAGCTCGGGGCAGTTCTTC
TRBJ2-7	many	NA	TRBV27	CASSFLQGYEQYF	TGTGCCAGCAGTTTCCTACAGGGTTACGAGCAGTACTTC
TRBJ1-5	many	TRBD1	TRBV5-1	CASSPGQGGNQPQHF	TGCGCCAGCAGCCCTGGACAGGGCGGCAATCAGCCCCAGCATTTT
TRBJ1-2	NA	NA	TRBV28	CASNSRAANYGYTF	TGTGCCAGCAACTCCAGGGCGGCAAACTATGGCTACACCTTC
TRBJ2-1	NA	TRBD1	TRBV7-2	CASSQTVTGGDKFF	TGTGCCAGCAGCCAGACCGTGACAGGGGGGGATAAGTTCTTC
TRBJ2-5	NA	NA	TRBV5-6	CASSFSAGRETQYF	TGTGCCAGCAGCTTTTCTGCAGGGAGAGAGACCCAGTACTTC
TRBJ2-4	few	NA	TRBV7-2	CASSSDSIAKNIQYF	TGTGCCAGCAGCTCCGACAGCATAGCCAAAAACATTCAGTACTTC
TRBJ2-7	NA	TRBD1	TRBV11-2	CASSLNWDRDLTDF	TGTGCCAGCAGCTTAAATTGGGACAGGGACCTCACGGACTTC
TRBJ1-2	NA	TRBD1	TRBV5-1	CASSPDRGSNYGYTF	TGCGCCAGCAGCCCGGACAGGGGGTCAAATTATGGCTACACCTTC
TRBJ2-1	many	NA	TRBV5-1	CASSLGVGNNEQFF	TGCGCCAGCAGCTTGGGAGTAGGAAACAATGAGCAGTTCTTC
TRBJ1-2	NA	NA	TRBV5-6	CASSWWGTNYGYTF	TGTGCCAGCAGCTGGTGGGGCACTAACTATGGCTACACCTTC
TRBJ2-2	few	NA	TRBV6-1	CASTLQPHSIDSGELFF	TGTGCCAGCACCCTCCAACCACACTCCATTGACTCCGGGGAGCTGTTTTTT
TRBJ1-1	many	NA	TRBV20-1	CSATDTNTEAFF	TGCAGTGCCACTGACACGAACACTGAAGCTTTCTTT
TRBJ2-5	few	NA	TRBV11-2	CASSAAGVTQETQYF	TGTGCCAGCAGCGCGGCAGGGGTCACACAAGAGACCCAGTACTTC
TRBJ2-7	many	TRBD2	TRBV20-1	CSAEGGALSSYEQYF	TGCAGTGCGGAGGGAGGGGCCCTAAGCTCCTACGAGCAGTACTTC
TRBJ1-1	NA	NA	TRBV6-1	CASSRLWGTEAFF	TGTGCCAGCAGTCGTCTCTGGGGTACTGAAGCTTTCTTT
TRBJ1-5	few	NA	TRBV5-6	CASSGRTSGNQPQHF	TGTGCCAGCAGTGGGCGGACATCCGGCAATCAGCCCCAGCATTTT
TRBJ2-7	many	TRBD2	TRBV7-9	CASSRSGGDEQYF	TGTGCCAGCAGCCGTAGCGGGGGCGACGAGCAGTACTTC